This TCR beta chain was documented in a study of shared clonotypes between healthy human individuals. Across the whole study: A donor's plate count was three for CD4 naive and three for CD4 memory; CD8 naive had two and CD8 memory one. Study-wide points: Among the subsets, naive ones generally showed larger estimated richness than memory ones.

At deep level, the assay was performed. Measured with immunoSEQ multiplex PCR; TCRdb has only the in-frame clones, and not every one. The sample holds under 1,100,000 clones, roughly 80% seen once. There were no recent acute infections or vaccinations among the donors, who were healthy HIV-negative adults. Comments on this clone: Its antigen is unknown.

V dropped 0 bases and J dropped 4 bases, with 9 bases sitting between them. Germline V gene sequence: CDR1 MDHEN, CDR2 SYDVKM. CDR3 length: 15 amino acids. The clonotype comes from a man aged 18 to 29 in good health. The sample taken for sequencing was memory CD4+ T cells sorted from blood. Specified subset: CD45RA-negative fraction. The gene calls are TRBV28 and TRBJ2-2; tentative D call: TRBD2 (6 bases). This CDR3 reads CASSLWGRTTGELFF. The CDR3 DNA is TGTGCCAGCAGTTTATGGGGGAGGACCACCGGGGAGCTGTTTTTT.